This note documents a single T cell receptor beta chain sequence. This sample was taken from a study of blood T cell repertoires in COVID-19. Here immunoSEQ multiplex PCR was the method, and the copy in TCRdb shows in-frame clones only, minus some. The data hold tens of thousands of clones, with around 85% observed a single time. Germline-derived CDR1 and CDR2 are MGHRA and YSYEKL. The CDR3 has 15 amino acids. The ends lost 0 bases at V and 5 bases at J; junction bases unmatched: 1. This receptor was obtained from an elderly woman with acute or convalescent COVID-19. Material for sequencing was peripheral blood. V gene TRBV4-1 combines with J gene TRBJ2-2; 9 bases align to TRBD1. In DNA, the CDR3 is TGCGCCAGCAGCCAAGAAGACAGGGGGACCGGGGAGCTGTTTTTT. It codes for CASSQEDRGTGELFF.